The sequence of this T cell receptor beta chain was determined in a study of shared clonotypes between healthy human individuals. Turning to the study itself: Per donor, CD8 memory used one plate, CD8 naive used two, CD4 memory used three and CD4 naive used three. Study results and limitations: Non-shared clonotypes had lower generation probabilities than clonotypes shared by all four sorted-subset donors. Memory subsets generally showed lower estimated richness than naive subsets. The sole specimen, blood, was sampled, and tissue repertoires likely differ.

Remarks on this clone: Its antigen is not identified.

Germline CDR1 and CDR2: MNHNS and SASEGT. Trimming pared 2 bases from V and 6 bases from J, leaving 14 bases between. The length of the CDR3 is 15 residues. Repertoires were generated with immunoSEQ multiplex PCR, while TCRdb's copy carries only in-frame clones and drops some. The table lists more than 850,000 clones, about 84% of them singletons. Source material: memory CD4+ T cells from PBMCs. Documented subset: CD45RA-negative fraction. The genes are TRBV6-1 and TRBJ1-5, with a tentative D call TRBD1 (5 bases). This receptor was obtained from a man younger than 35 in good health. Some clones in this sample may be carry-over from other donors' samples. This chain's CDR3 is CASSESSGSSQPQHF. Here the CDR3 DNA reads TGTGCCAGCAGTGAATCTTCAGGGTCGAGTCAGCCCCAGCATTTT.